This T cell receptor beta chain came from a study of T cell repertoires in cytomegalovirus infection. Study-level results: Frequencies of public TCR beta families were cumulated, and this identified carriers of CMV plus the relevant HLA. What dominated the ex vivo response were HLA-C-restricted CMV-specific TCR beta clonotypes.

Via MiXCR, TCRdb re-called the reads, giving one row per CDR3 protein. The table records some 390,000 distinct CDR3 sequences, approximately 18% of them present only once. This clonotype showed up many times. What it recognizes is unknown. CDR1 is SGHDT and CDR2 is YYEEEE in the germline V gene. V gave up 1 base and J gave up 4 bases, with 6 bases separating them. The CDR3 contains 14 residues. This chain uses TRBV5-6 with TRBJ1-6, with D possibly matching TRBD1 (5 bases). What was sequenced was PBMCs. This receptor was identified in a human donor in good health (CMV status not recorded). Some clones in this sample may be carry-over from other donors' samples. The CDR3 loop reads CASSLRQYNSPLHF. CDR3 DNA sequence: TGTGCCAGCAGCTTGCGACAGTATAATTCACCCCTCCACTTT.